This TCR beta chain was recorded in a study of TET2 disruption in CD19-targeted CAR T cells (dated by TCRdb to about 2018). For the wider study: The number of samples was determined by the original clinical trial design and by which samples were available, and no additional inclusion criteria were applied.

The full study reports these points: The conclusions about the patient's CAR T cells were based on extensive analysis of only one subject.

Per the publication, the treatment or condition label means: autologous CTL019 cells: CD19 CAR with 4-1BB and CD3 zeta domains. TCR zeta and 4-1BB costimulatory signaling domains were built into the CD19 CAR. Leukapheresis was used to collect the T cells for CTL019 manufacturing from peripheral blood. The DNeasy Blood and Tissue Kit was used to extract genomic DNA from pre-infusion T cells, peripheral blood, or sorted post-infusion T cells. A note on this clone: Its cognate antigen has yet to be identified.

TCR beta chain deep sequencing was performed with the immunoSEQ assay. The paper's processing steps were these. Clonotype frequencies were computed using only productive TCR beta rearrangements. Not all clones reach the TCRdb copy of this immuneACCESS table, which keeps in-frame sequences only. Checked studies attribute under half of the gap to unresolved V genes and leave the rest unexplained. The DNA was the basis for D and trimming; V, J and clone size are from that table. The sample's clone listing holds approximately 27,000 clones. More than 1.5% of the sample belongs to the ten largest clones. The receptor comes from a man aged 65-85 years with chronic lymphocytic leukemia. The sample in question was CD8- CAR+ T cells sorted from cultured blood T cells, obtained for CD19 CAR T cell therapy. In light of the paper, this sample's cell subset or site label describes: CD8-negative CAR-positive T cells from the infusion product.

The CDR3 bases that were read are TGTGCCAGTAGTCTCCCCAGGGGGTTCGATGGTACC. Its amino acids are CASSLPRGFDGT. The complete CDR3 protein is CASSLPRGFDGTYTF. The V and J segments used are TRBV19 and TRBJ1-2, with 7 bases in between that match TRBD1. Read sequence stops 3 residues before the CDR3 end, and the germline J gene provides the missing end. The CDR1 and CDR2 encoded by the germline V gene (reference sequence) are LNHDA and SQIVND. Inclusive of the bounding cysteine and phenylalanine, the CDR3 is 15 residues long. Sequencing covers 36 bases of the CDR3, shown here with the frame starting at base 1. The CDR3, completed at both ends by the reference TRBV19 and TRBJ1-2 genes, gives the full variable domain DGGITQSPKYLFRKEGQNVTLSCEQNLNHDAMYWYRQDPGQGLRLIYYSQIVNDFQKGDIAEGYSVSREKKESFPLTVTSAQKNPTAFYLCASSLPRGFDGTYTFGSGTRLTVV.